This entry lists 8 T cell receptor beta chains sequenced from one sample in a study of T cells after yellow fever vaccination. A single record per CDR3 protein comes from TCRdb applying MiXCR to the 5' RACE reads. The table records about 580,000 distinct CDR3 sequences, about a sixth of them present only once. The sample here was PBMCs, taken 5 days after the first yellow fever vaccination. The origin of the receptors is a man younger than 35 who received the YFV17D yellow fever vaccine.

This clonotype showed up just a few times. This chain links TRBV7-2 with TRBJ2-2; 8 bases are shared with TRBD1. In germline, CDR1 is SGHTA, CDR2 FQGNSA. CDR3 length: 15 amino acids. The V gene end was trimmed by 4 bases and the J gene end by 4 bases; junction bases not matched to a gene: 5. For the CDR3, the DNA is TGTGCCAGCAGCTCGGACAGGGTGGCCACCGGGGAGCTGTTTTTT. Amino acids: CASSSDRVATGELFF.

A few counts support this clonotype. The chain employs TRBV5-1 and TRBJ1-1; tentative D call: TRBD1 (6 bases). V lost 7 bases to trimming and J lost 1 base, with 11 bases between them. The germline V gene has CDR1 SGHRS and CDR2 YFSETQ. The CDR3 totals 13 residues. The CDR3 region is CASYGQPNTEAFF. CDR3 DNA sequence: TGCGCCAGCTATGGACAGCCGAACACTGAAGCTTTCTTT.

The chain is built from TRBV6-1 and TRBJ2-7, with TRBD2 matching over 8 bases. The germline V gene encodes CDR1 MNHNS and CDR2 SASEGT. The CDR3 consists of 15 residues. The junction had 12 bases not matched to a gene; V was cut back by 6 bases and J by 5 bases. The CDR3 here is CASSPGRGGIDEQYF. The CDR3 DNA reads TGTGCCAGCAGCCCCGGACGGGGGGGAATCGACGAGCAGTACTTC.

The genes are TRBV9 and TRBJ2-1, with 8 bases aligning to TRBD2. CDR1 SGDLS and CDR2 YYNGEE come from the germline V gene. The CDR3 totals 16 residues. The V and J ends lost 3 bases and 8 bases, in that order; junction bases with no gene match: 13. CDR3 sequence: CASSAGGDPRGHEQFF. CDR3 nucleotide sequence: TGTGCCAGCAGCGCCGGGGGGGACCCTCGGGGCCATGAGCAGTTCTTC.

The V and J genes are TRBV2 and TRBJ2-5; 8 bases map to TRBD2. The CDR3 length is 14 residues. The junction had 8 bases not matched to a gene; V was cut back by 4 bases and J by 7 bases. Per the germline V gene, CDR1 is SNHLY and CDR2 is FYNNEI. CDR3 sequence reads: CASSGAAAGVTQYF. The CDR3 DNA is TGTGCCAGCAGTGGGGCAGCAGCGGGGGTGACCCAGTACTTC.

The genes are TRBV10-3 and TRBJ2-7; a possible D gene is TRBD1 (6 bases). Trimming left V 2 bases short and J 3 bases short, with 8 bases between. Germline V gene lookup returns CDR1 ENHRY and CDR2 SYGVKD. The length of the CDR3 is 13 residues. CDR3 amino acids: CAISEVQGYEQYF. In DNA form, the CDR3 reads TGTGCCATCAGTGAGGTACAGGGCTACGAGCAGTACTTC.

This clonotype has more than one count but fewer than ten. V usage is TRBV4-1 and J usage is TRBJ1-4, with TRBD1 matching 8 bases. The V gene's germline CDR1 is MGHRA and CDR2 YSYEKL. V trimming: 3 bases; J trimming: 8 bases; junction bases outside the gene matches: 14. This CDR3 has 17 amino acids. The CDR3 here is CASSQAIQGELLEKLFF. The CDR3 DNA follows: TGCGCCAGCAGCCAGGCCATACAGGGGGAGTTATTAGAAAAACTGTTTTTT.

The J gene is TRBJ2-2, the V gene TRBV5-1, with unresolved D. Germline V gives CDR1 SGHRS, CDR2 YFSETQ. The germline V and J ends were trimmed by 4 bases and 1 base, with 11 bases remaining between them. The CDR3 is 15 residues long. The CDR3 loop reads CASSPLGRNTGELFF. The CDR3 DNA is TGCGCCAGCAGCCCTCTAGGACGGAACACCGGGGAGCTGTTTTTT.